This T cell receptor beta chain was identified during a study of T cell repertoires in cytomegalovirus infection. TCRdb reanalysed the reads using MiXCR and keeps one entry per CDR3 protein. The table records 40,000 to 60,000 distinct CDR3 sequences, 20% to 25% of them present only once. In this sample, this clonotype turned up a few times. What it binds is unknown. Deletions cut 1 base from V and 3 bases from J, with 10 bases between. This CDR3 is built from 14 residues. Germline V gene lookup returns CDR1 SGHAT and CDR2 FQNNGV. This material consisted of CD8+ T cells from cultured PBMCs, taken from culture after CMV antigen stimulation. J is TRBJ2-7 and V is TRBV11-2, with D unresolved. This clonotype was obtained from a human donor in good health (CMV status not recorded). Some clones in this sample may be carry-over from other donors' samples. In nucleotides, the CDR3 is TGTGCCAGCAGCTTAGGTCACAGATACTACGAGCAGTACTTC. Translating it yields CASSLGHRYYEQYF.